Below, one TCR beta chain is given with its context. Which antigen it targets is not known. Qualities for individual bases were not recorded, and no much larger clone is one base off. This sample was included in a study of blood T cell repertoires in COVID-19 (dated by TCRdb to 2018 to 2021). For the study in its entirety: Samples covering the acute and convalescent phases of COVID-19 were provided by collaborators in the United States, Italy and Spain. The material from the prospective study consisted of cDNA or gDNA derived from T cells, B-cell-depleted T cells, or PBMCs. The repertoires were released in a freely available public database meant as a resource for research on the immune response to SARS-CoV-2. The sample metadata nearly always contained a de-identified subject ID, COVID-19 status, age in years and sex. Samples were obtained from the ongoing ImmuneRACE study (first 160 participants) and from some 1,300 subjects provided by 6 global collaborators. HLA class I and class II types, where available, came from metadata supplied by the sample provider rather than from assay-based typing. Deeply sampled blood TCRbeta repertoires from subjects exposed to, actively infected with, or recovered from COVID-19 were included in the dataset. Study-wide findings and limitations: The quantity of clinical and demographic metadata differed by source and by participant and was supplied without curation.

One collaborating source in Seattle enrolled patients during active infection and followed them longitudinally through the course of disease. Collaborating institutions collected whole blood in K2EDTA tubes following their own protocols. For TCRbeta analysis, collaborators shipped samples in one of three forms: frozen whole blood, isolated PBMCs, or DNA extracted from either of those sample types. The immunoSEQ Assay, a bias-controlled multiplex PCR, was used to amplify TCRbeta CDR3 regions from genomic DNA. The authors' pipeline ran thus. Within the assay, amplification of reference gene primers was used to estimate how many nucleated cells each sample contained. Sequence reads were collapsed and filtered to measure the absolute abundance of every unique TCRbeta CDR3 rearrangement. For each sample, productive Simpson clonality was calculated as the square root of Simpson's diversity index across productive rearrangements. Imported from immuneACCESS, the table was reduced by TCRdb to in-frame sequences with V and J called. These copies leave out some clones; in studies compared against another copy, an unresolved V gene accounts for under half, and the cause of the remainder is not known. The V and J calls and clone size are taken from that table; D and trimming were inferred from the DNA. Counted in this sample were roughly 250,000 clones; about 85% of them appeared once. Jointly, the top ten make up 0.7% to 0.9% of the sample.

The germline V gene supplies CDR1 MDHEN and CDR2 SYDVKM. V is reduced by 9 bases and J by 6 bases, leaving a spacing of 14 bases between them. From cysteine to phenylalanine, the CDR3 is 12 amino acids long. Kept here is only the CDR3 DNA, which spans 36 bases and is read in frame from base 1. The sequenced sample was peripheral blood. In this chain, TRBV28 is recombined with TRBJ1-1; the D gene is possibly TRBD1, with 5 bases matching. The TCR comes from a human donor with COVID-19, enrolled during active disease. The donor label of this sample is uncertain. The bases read TGTGCCAGTTCCGTAAGGGGCTCTGAAGCTTTCTTT. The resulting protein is CASSVRGSEAFF.